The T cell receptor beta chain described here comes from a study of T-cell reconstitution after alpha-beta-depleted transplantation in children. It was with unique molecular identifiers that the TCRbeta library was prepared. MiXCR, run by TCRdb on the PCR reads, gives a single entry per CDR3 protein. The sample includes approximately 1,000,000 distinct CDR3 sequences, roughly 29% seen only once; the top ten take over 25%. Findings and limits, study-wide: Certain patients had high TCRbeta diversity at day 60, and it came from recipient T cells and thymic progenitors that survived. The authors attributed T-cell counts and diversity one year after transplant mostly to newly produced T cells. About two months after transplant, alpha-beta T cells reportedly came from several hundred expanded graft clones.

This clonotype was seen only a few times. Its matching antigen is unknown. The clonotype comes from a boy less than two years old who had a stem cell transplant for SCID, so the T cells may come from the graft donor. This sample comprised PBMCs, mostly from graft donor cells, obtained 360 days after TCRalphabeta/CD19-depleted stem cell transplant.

The CDR3 DNA reads as TGCAGTGCTAGAAGGACTAGCGGTGGGGAGCAGTTCTTC. Encoded protein: CSARRTSGGEQFF. The genes are TRBV20-1 and TRBJ2-1, with TRBD2 matching over 10 bases. This CDR3 is 13 amino acids long. The germline gives CDR1 DFQATT, CDR2 SNEGSKA (reference sequence). V shed 2 bases, J shed 10 bases, and the junction held 5 bases outside the gene matches.